This TCR beta chain was sequenced for a study of response to subunit inactivated influenza vaccine. Study-wide points: Each seasonal influenza vaccination, the authors suggested, recruits few new T cells.

TCRdb recomputed calls from the RT-PCR reads with MiXCR, one row per CDR3 protein. The sample comprises 450,000 to 500,000 distinct CDR3 sequences, approximately 11% of which are singletons, and 12% rests with the top ten. A few counts support this clonotype. Its antigen remains unidentified. The TCR sequence derives from a man between 50 and 59 years old who received an inactivated influenza vaccine. The sample consisted of PBMCs from blood, taken about 40 days after vaccination.

CDR3 DNA: TGTGCCAGCAGCTCCGGGACTAGCATTGGGAGTAGCACAGATACGCAGTATTTT. Its protein product is CASSSGTSIGSSTDTQYF. The genes are TRBV6-1 and TRBJ2-3; 9 bases line up with TRBD2. The CDR3 spans 18 residues. CDR1 and CDR2 from the germline V gene are MNHNS and SASEGT. V gave up 6 bases and J gave up 0 bases; unmatched junction bases: 13.